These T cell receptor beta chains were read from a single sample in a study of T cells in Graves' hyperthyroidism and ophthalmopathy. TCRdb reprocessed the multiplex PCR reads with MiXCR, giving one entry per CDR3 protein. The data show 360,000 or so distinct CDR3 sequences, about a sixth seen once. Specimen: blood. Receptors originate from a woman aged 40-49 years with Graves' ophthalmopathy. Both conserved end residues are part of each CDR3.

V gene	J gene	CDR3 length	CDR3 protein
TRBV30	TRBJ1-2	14	CAWSVMQGNYGYTF
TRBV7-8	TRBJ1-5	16	CAISLELARGNQPQHF
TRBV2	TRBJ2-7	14	CASSDRTSSYEQYF
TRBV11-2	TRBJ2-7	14	CASSLKGDPYEQYF
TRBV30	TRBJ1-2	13	CAWSVRGASGYTF
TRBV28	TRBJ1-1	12	CASSSSRDKAFF
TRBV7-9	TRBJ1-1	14	CASSLDVVNTEAFF
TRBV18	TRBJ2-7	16	CASSPLVQAGPYEQYF
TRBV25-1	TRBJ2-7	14	CASSEWNGGYEQYF
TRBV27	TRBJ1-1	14	CASSLEGTNSEAFF
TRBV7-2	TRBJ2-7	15	CASSQRGGVSYEQSF
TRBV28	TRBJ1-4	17	CASRLLTAGSPDEKLFF
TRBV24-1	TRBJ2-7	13	CATSDDNSYEQYF
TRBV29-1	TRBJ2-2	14	CSATGRANTGELFF
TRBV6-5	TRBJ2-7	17	CASSSPTRAGISYEQYF
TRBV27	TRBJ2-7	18	CASQAHGLALKPSYEQYF
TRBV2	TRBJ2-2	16	CASSEGLRALTGELFF
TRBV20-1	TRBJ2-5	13	CSCHPTSSETQYF
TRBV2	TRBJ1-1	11	CASSDAWAAFF
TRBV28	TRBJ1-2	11	CATVVQNRYTF
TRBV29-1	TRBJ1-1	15	CSVPRADRANTEAFF
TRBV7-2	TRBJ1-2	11	CASAAGGVYTF
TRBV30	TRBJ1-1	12	CAWSPRVGWAFF
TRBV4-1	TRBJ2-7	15	CASSQESSGWGEQYF
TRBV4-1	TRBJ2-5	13	CASSQEFTETQYF
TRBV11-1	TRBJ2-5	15	CASSRGGSGQETQYF
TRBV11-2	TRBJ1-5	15	CASSPDPYSNQPQHF
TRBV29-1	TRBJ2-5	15	CSVELEGLAEETQYF
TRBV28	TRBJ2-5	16	CASSFRREGYQETQYF
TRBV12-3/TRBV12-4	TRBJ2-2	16	CASSFSSGVATGELFF
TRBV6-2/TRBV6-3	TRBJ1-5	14	CASSWGDSNQPQHF
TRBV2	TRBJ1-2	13	CASSGQGMSGYTF
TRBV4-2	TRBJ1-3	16	CASSQERPNSGNTIYF
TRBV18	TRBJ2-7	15	CASSPPGTGDYEQYF
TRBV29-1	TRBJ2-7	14	CSVEEEWGLNEQYF
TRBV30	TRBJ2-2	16	CAWSVKIPLGGGELFF
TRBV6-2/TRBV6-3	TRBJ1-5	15	CASTVEEQRNQPQHF
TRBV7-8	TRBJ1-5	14	CASSSTGKYQPQHF
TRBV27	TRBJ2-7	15	CASSGGQGPPYEQYF
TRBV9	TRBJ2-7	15	CASSVGTLSSYEQYF
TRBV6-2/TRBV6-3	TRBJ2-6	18	CASSHLDREFSGANVLTF
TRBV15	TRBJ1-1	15	CATSRQRRGETEAFF
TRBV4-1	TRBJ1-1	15	CASSQPGRRNTEAFF
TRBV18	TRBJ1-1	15	CASSPPGQTNTEAFF
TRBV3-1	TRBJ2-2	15	CASRRTGTTTGELFF
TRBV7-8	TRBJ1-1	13	CASSLGQFTEAFF
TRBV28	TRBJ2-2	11	CASNLPGELFF
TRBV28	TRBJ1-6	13	CASSLRGNSPLHF
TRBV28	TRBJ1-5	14	CASNRGVMSQPQHF
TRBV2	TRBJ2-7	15	CASEDLGDRENEQYF
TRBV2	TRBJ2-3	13	CASSVGRLDTQYF
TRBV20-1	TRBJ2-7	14	CSASVAGVSYEQYF
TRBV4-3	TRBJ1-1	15	CASSQRGHVNTEAFF
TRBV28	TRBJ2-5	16	CASSSVAQGVVETQYF